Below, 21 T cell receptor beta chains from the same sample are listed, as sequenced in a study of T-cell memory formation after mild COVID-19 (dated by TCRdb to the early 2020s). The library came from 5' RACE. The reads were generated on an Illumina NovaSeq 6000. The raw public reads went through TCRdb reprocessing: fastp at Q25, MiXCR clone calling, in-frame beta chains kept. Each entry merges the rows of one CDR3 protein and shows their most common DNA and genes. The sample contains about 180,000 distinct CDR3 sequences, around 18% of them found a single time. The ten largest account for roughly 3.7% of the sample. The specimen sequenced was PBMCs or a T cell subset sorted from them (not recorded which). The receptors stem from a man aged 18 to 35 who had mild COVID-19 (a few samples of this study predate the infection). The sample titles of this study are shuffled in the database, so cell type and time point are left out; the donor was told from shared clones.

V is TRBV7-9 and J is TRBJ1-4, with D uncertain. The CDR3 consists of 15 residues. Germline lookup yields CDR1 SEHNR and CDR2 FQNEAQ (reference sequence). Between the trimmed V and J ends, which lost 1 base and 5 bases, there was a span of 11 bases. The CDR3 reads CASSLVSGPNEKLFF. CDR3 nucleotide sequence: TGTGCCAGCAGCTTAGTCTCCGGGCCAAATGAAAAACTGTTTTTT.

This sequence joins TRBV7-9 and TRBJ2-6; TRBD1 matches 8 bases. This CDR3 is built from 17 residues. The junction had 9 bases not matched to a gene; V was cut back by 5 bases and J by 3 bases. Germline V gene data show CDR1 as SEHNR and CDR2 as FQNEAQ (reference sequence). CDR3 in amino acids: CASSPEAGGFGANVLTF. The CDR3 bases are TGTGCCAGCAGCCCCGAGGCAGGGGGCTTTGGGGCCAACGTCCTGACTTTC. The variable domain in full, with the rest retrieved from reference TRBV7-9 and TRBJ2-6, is DTGVSQNPRHKITKRGQNVTFRCDPISEHNRLYWYRQTLGQGPEFLTYFQNEAQLEKSRLLSDRFSAERPKGSFSTLEIQRTEQGDSAMYLCASSPEAGGFGANVLTFGAGSRLTVL.

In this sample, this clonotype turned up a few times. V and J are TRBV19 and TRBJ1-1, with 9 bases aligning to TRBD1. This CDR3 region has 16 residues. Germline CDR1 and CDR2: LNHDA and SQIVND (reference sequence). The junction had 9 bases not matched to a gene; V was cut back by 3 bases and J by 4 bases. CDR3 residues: CASSITTGGSATEAFF. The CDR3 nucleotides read TGTGCCAGTAGTATCACTACAGGGGGCTCGGCCACTGAAGCTTTCTTT. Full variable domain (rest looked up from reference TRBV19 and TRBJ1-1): DGGITQSPKYLFRKEGQNVTLSCEQNLNHDAMYWYRQDPGQGLRLIYYSQIVNDFQKGDIAEGYSVSREKKESFPLTVTSAQKNPTAFYLCASSITTGGSATEAFFGQGTRLTVV.

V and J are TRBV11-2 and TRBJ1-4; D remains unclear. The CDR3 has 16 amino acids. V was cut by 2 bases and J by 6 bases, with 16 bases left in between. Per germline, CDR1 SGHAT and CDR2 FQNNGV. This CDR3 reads CASSLNGPGPDEKLFF. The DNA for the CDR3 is TGTGCCAGCAGCTTAAACGGGCCTGGGCCTGATGAAAAACTGTTTTTT. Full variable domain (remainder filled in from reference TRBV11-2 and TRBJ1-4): EAGVAQSPRYKIIEKRQSVAFWCNPISGHATLYWYQQILGQGPKLLIQFQNNGVVDDSQLPKDRFSAERLKGVDSTLKIQPAKLEDSAVYLCASSLNGPGPDEKLFFGSGTQLSVL.

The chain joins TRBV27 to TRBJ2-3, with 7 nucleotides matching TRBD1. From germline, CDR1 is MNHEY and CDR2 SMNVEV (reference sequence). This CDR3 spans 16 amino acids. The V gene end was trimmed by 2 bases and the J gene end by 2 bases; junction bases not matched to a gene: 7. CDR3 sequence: CASSLNHRGLTDTQYF. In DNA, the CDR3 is TGTGCCAGCAGTTTAAATCACAGGGGTCTCACAGATACGCAGTATTTT.

The CDR3 DNA sequence: TGTGCCGTCCTCCCAGCGGGGGGGGAGGAGCAGTACGTC. It yields the protein CAVLPAGGEEQYV. The chain is built from TRBV10-3 and TRBJ2-7, with 10 bases aligning to TRBD2. The V segment lost 11 bases and the J segment 7 bases; nucleotides outside the gene matches: 11. Germline V CDR1 and CDR2: ENHRY, SYGVKD. The CDR3 consists of 13 residues.

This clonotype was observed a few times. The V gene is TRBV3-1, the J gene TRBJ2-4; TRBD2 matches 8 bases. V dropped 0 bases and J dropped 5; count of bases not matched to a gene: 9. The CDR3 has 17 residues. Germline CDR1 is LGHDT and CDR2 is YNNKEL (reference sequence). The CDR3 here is CASSQEGKRGTENIQYF. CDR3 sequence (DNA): TGTGCCAGCAGCCAAGAGGGGAAGCGGGGGACCGAAAACATTCAGTACTTC.

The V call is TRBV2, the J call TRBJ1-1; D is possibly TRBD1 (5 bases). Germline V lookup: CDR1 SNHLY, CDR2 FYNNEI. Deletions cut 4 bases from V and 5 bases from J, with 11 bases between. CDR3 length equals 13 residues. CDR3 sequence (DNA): TGTGCCAGCAGTGTTGGCGGGGGAACTGAAGCTTTCTTT. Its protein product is CASSVGGGTEAFF. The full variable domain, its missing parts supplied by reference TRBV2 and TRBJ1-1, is EPEVTQTPSHQVTQMGQEVILRCVPISNHLYFYWYRQILGQKVEFLVSFYNNEISEKSEIFDDQFSVERPDGSNFTLKIRSTKLEDSAMYFCASSVGGGTEAFFGQGTRLTVV.

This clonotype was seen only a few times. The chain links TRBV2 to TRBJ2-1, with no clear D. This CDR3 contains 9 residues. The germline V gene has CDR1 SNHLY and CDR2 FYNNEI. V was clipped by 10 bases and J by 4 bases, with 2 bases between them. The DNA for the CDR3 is TGTGCCAATTACAATGAGCAGTTCTTC. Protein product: CANYNEQFF.

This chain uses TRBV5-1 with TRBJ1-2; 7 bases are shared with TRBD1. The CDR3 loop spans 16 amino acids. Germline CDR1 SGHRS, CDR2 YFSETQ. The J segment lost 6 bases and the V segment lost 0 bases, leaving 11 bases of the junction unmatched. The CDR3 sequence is CASSLAPGQSGNGYTF. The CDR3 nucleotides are TGCGCCAGCAGCTTGGCCCCGGGACAGTCGGGCAATGGCTACACCTTC.

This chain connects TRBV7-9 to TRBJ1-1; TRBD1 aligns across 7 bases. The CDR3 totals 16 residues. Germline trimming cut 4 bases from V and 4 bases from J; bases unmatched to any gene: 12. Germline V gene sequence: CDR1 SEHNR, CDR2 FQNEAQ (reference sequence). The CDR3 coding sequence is TGTGCCAGCAGCTCACGAAGGACAGGATCAGGCACTGAAGCTTTCTTT. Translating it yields CASSSRRTGSGTEAFF.

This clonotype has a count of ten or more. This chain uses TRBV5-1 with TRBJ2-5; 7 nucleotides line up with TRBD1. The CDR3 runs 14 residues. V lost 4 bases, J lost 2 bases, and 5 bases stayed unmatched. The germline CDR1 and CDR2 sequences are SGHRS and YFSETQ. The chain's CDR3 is CASSLATGQETQYF. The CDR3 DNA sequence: TGCGCCAGCAGCCTGGCGACAGGGCAAGAGACCCAGTACTTC.

CDR3 DNA sequence: TGTGCCACTAAGTACCGGGAGGCGTTAACCGGGGAGCTGTTTTTT. Protein: CATKYREALTGELFF. This sequence joins TRBV19 and TRBJ2-2, with 7 bases aligning to TRBD2. After removal of 10 bases from V and 5 bases from J, the junction contained 13 bases not matched to a gene. This CDR3 spans 15 amino acids. Germline V gene data show CDR1 as LNHDA and CDR2 as SQIVND (reference sequence).

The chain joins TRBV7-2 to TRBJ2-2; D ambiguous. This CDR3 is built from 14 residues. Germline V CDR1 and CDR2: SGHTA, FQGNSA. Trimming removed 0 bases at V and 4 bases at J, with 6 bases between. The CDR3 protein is CASSLALTTGELFF. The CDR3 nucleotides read TGTGCCAGCAGCTTAGCGCTGACCACCGGGGAGCTGTTTTTT.

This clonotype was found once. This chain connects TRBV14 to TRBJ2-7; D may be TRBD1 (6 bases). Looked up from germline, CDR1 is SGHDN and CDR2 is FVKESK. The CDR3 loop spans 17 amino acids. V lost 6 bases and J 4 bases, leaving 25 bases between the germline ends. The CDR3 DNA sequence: TGTGCCAGCAGTCCTACCCCCGGACAGCCGTACCCTTACGAGCAGTACGTC. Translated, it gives CASSPTPGQPYPYEQYV.

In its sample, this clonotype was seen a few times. This chain's CDR3 is CASSLSWIAYEQYF. CDR3 DNA sequence: TGCGCCAGCAGCTTGTCTTGGATAGCCTACGAGCAGTACTTC. The chain recombines TRBV5-1 with TRBJ2-7; D not certain. The CDR3 totals 14 residues. CDR1 and CDR2 from the germline V gene are SGHRS and YFSETQ. Trimming took 1 base from V and 2 from J, leaving 10 bases between them.

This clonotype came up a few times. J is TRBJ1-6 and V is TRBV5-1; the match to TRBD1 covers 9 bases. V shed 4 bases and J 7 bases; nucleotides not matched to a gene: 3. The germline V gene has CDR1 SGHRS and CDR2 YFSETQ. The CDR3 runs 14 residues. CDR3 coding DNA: TGCGCCAGCAGCCAAACAGGGGGCAATTCACCCCTCCACTTT. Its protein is CASSQTGGNSPLHF.

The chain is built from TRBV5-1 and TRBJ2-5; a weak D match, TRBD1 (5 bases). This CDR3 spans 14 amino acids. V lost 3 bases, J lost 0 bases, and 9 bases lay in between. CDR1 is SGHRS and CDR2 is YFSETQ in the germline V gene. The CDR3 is CASSWQGYQETQYF. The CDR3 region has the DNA TGCGCCAGCAGCTGGCAGGGTTACCAAGAGACCCAGTACTTC.

CDR3 nucleotides: TGTGCCAGCACGCCCGCGAACACCGGGGAGCTGTTTTTT. Protein sequence: CASTPANTGELFF. The J gene is TRBJ2-2, the V gene TRBV6-5; D call uncertain. CDR1 and CDR2 from the germline V gene are MNHEY and SVGAGI. CDR3 length: 13 residues. The V gene lost 7 bases and the J gene lost 0 bases, with 6 bases spanning the gap.

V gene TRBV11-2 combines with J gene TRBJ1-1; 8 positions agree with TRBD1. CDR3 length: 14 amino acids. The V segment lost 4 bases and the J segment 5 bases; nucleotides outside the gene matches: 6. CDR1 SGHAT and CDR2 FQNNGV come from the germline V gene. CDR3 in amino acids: CASSWGQVRTEAFF. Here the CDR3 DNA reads TGTGCCAGCAGCTGGGGACAGGTTAGGACTGAAGCTTTCTTT.

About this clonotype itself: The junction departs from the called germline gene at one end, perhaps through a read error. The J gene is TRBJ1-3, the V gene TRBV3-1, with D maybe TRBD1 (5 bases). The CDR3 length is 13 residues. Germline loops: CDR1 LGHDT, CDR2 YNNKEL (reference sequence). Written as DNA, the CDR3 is TGTGCCAGCAGCGCAACCCAACAGGCCGAGGTGATTTTT. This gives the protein CASSATQQAEVIF.